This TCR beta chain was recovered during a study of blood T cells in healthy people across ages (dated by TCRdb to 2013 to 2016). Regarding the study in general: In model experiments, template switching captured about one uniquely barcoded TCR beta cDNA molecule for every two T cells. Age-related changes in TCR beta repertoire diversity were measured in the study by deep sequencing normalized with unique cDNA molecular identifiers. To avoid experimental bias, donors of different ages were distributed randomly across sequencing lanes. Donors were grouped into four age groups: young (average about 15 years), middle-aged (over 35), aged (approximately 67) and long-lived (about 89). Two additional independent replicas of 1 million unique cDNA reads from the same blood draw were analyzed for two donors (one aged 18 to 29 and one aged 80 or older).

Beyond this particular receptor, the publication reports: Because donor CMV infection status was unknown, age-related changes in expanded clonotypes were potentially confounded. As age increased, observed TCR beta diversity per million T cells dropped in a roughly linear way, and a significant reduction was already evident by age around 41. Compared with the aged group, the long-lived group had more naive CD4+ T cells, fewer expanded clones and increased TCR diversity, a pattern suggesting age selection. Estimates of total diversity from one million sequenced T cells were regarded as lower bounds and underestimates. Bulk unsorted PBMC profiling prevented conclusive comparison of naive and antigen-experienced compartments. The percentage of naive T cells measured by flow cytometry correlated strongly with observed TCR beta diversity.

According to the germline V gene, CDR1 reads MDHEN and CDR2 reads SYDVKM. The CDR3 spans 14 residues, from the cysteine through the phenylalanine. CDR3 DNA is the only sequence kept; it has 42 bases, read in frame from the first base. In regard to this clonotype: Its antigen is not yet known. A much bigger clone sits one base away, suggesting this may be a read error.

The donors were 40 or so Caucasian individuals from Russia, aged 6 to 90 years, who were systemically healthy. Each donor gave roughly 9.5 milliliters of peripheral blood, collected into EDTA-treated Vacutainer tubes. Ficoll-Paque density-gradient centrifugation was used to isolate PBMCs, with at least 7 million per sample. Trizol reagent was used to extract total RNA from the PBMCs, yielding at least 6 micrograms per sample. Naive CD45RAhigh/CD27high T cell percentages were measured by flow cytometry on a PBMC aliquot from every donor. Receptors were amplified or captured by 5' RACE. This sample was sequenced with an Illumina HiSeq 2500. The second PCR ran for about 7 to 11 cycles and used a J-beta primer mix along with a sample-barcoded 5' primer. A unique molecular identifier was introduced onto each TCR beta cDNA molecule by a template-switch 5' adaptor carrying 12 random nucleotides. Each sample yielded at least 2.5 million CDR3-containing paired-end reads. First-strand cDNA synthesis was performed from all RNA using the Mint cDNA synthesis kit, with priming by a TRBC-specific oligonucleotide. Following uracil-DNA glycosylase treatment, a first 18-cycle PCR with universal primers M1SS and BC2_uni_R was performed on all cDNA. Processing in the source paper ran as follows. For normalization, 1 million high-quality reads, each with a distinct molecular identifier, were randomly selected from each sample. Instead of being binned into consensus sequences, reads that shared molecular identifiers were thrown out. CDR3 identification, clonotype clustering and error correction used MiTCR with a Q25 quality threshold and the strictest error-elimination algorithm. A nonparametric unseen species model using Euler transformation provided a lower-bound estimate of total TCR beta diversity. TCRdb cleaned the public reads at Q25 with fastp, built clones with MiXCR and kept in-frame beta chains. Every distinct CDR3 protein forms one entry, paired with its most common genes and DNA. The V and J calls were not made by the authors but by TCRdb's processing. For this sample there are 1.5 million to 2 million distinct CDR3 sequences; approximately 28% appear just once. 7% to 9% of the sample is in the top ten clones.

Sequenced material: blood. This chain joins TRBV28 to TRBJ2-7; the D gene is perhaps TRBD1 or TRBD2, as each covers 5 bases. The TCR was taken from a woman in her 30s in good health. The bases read TGTACCAGCAGCCGGGGACGGGAACTAAATGAGCAGTACTTC. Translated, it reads CTSSRGRELNEQYF.